Sequencing of this T cell receptor (beta chain) was carried out in a study of molecular identifiers for immune sequencing clone quantification. Study-wide findings and caveats: In CMV-specific effectors, clones above 20 copies held over 99% of molecules; naive, under 1%.

A note on this clonotype: Its antigen is as yet unknown.

V gave up 3 bases and J gave up 6 bases, with 15 bases separating them. Germline CDR1 and CDR2: SGHTA and FQGNSA. CDR3 length: 15 residues. Sorting was used to obtain naive CD8 T cells (CD8+CD4-CCR7+CD45RA+). The use of previously described methods and listed TCR primers produced the bulk TCR libraries. From the PCR reads, TCRdb called clonotypes with MiXCR, one entry per CDR3 protein. The sample records around 480,000 distinct CDR3 sequences, around 23% being singletons. The TCR sequence derives from a human donor in good health. Some libraries in this study had Jurkat cell RNA spiked in. The chain recombines TRBV7-2 with TRBJ2-1, with TRBD1 as a possible D gene (5 bases). Sequencing was carried out using naive CD8+ T cells from blood, with Jurkat cell RNA spiked in. The subset denotes: FACS-sorted CD8+CD4-CCR7+CD45RA+ naive T cells. The CDR3 sequence: CASSFVPGRTNEQFF. The CDR3 coding sequence is TGTGCCAGCAGCTTTGTCCCAGGGCGGACCAATGAGCAGTTCTTC.